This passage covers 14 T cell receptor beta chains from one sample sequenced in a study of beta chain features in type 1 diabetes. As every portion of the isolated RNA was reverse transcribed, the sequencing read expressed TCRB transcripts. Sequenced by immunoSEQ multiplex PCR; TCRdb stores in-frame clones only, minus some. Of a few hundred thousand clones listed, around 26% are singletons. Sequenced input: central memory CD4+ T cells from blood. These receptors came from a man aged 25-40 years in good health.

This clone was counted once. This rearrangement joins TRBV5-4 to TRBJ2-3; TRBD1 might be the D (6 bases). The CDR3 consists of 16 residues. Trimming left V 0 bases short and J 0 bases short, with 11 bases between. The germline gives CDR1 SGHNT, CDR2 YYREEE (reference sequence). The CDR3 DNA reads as TGTGCCAGCAGCTTGGCAGGGGCATGGAGCACAGATACGCAGTATTTT. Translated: CASSLAGAWSTDTQYF. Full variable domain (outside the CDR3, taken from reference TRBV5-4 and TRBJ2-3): ETGVTQSPTHLIKTRGQQVTLRCSSQSGHNTVSWYQQALGQGPQFIFQYYREEENGRGNFPPRFSGLQFPNYSSELNVNALELDDSALYLCASSLAGAWSTDTQYFGPGTRLTVL.

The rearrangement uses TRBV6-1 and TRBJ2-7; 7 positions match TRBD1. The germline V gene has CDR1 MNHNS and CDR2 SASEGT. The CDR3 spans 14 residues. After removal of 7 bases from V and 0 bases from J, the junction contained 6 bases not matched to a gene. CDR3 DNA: TGTGCCAGCAAGCACCGGGACAGCTCCTACGAGCAGTACTTC. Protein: CASKHRDSSYEQYF.

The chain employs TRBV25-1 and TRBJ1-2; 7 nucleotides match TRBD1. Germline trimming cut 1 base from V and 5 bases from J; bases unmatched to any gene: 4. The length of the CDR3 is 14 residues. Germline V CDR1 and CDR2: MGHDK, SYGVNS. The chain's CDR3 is CASSESVQGYGYTF. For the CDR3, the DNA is TGTGCCAGCAGTGAATCAGTACAGGGGTATGGCTACACCTTC.

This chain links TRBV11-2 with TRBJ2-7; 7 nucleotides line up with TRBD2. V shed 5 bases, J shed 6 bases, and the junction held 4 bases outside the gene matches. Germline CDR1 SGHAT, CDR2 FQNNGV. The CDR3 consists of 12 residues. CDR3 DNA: TGTGCCAGCAGCCATCCGGGGGGCGAGCAGTACTTC. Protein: CASSHPGGEQYF.

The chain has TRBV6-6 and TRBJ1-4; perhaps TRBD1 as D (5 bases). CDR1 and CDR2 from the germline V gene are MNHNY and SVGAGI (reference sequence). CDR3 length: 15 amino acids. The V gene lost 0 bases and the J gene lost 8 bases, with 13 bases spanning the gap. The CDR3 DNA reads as TGTGCCAGCAGTTACTCACCAGGGTGGGAAGAAAAACTGTTTTTT. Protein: CASSYSPGWEEKLFF.

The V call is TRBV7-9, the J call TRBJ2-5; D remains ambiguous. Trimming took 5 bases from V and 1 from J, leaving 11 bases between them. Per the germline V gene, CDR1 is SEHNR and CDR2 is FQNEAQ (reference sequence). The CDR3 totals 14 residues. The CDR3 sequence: CASSTLMGQETQYF. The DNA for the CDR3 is TGTGCCAGCAGCACGCTCATGGGCCAAGAGACCCAGTACTTC.

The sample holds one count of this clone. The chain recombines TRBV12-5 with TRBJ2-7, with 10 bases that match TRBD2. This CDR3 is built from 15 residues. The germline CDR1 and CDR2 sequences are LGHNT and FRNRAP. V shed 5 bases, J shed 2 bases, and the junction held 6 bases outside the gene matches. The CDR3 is CASGPGTSETYEQYF. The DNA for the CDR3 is TGTGCTAGTGGTCCCGGGACTAGCGAGACCTACGAGCAGTACTTC.

CDR3 nucleotide sequence: TGTGCCAGCTCACCACGGGGTATGGGACAGCGCTCCTACGAGCAGTACTTC. Amino acids: CASSPRGMGQRSYEQYF. The chain combines TRBV18 with TRBJ2-7; 7 bases map to TRBD1. CDR1 KGHSH and CDR2 LQKENI come from the germline V gene. The CDR3 is made up of 17 amino acids. With V trimmed by 1 base and J by 0 bases, 9 bases remained unmatched.

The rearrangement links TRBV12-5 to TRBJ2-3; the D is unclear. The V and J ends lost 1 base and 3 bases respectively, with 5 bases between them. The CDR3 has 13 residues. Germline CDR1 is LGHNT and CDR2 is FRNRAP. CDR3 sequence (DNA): TGTGCTAGTGGTTTGGACCGGACAGATACGCAGTATTTT. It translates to CASGLDRTDTQYF.

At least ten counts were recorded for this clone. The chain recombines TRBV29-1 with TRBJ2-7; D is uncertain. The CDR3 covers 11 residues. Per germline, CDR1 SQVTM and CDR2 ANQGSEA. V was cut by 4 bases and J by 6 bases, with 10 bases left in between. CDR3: CSVASSVEQYF. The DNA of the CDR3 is TGCAGCGTTGCCTCATCAGTCGAGCAGTACTTC.

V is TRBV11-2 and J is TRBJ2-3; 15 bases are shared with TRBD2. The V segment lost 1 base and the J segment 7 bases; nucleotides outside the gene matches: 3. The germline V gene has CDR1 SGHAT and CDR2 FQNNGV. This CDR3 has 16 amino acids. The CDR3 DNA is TGTGCCAGCAGCTTAGGGACTAGCGGGGGGGCCAATACGCAGTATTTT. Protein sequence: CASSLGTSGGANTQYF.

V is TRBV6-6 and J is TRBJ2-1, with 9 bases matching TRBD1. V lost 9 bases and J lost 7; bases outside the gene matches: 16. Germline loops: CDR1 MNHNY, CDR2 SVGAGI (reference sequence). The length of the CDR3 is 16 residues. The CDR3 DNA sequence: TGTGCCAGTGTACCCAACCGGGACAGGGTCTCAAATGAGCAGTTCTTC. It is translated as CASVPNRDRVSNEQFF.

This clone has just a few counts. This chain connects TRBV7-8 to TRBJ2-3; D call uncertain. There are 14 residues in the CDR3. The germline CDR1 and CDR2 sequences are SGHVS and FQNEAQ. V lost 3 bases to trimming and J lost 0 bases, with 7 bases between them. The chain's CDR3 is CASSFKSSTDTQYF. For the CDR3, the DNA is TGTGCCAGCAGCTTTAAGAGTAGCACAGATACGCAGTATTTT.

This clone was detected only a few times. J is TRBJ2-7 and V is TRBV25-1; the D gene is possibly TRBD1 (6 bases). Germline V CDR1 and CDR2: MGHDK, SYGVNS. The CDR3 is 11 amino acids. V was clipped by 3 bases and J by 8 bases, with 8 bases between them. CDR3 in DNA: TGTGCCAGCAGTGACAGGGGTCAGCAGTACTTC. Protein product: CASSDRGQQYF.